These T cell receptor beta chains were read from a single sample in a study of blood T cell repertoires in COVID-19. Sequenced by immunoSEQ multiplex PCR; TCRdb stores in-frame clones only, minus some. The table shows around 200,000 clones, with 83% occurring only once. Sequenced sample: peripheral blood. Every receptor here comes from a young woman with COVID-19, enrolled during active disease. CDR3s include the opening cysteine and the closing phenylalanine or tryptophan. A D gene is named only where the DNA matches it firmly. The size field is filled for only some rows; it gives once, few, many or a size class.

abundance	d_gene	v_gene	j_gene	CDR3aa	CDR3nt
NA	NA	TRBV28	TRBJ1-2	CASTGILRSNYGYTF	TGTGCCAGCACAGGTATCCTAAGATCTAACTATGGCTACACCTTC
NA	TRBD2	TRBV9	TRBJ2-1	CASSVDPLAGVKNEQFF	TGTGCCAGCAGCGTAGACCCACTAGCGGGAGTGAAGAATGAGCAGTTCTTC
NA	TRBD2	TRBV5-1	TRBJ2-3	CASSSGLAGGTSTDTQYF	TGCGCCAGCAGCTCCGGACTAGCGGGAGGGACATCCACAGATACGCAGTATTTT
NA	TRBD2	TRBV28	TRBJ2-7	CASSSLAGASYEQYF	TGTGCCAGCAGTTCCCTAGCGGGGGCTTCCTACGAGCAGTACTTC
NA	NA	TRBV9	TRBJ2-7	CASSAAGSSYEQYF	TGTGCCAGCAGCGCCGCCGGGAGCTCCTACGAGCAGTACTTC
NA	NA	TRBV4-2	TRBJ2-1	CASSQEGSSYNEQFF	TGTGCCAGCAGCCAAGAAGGGAGTTCCTACAATGAGCAGTTCTTC
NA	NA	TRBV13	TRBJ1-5	CASSLGPGGIQPQHF	TGTGCCAGCAGCTTAGGACCTGGAGGAATTCAGCCCCAGCATTTT
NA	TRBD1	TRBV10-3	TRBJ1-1	CAISGVTGLGAGTEAFF	TGTGCCATCAGCGGGGTGACAGGGCTGGGGGCGGGCACTGAAGCTTTCTTT
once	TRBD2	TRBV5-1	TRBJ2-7	CASSLGAGVDYEQYF	TGCGCCAGCAGCTTGGGTGCGGGAGTGGATTACGAGCAGTACTTC
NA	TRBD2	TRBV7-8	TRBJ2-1	CASGRGGTIGNEQFF	TGTGCCAGCGGCCGAGGCGGGACTATCGGAAATGAGCAGTTCTTC
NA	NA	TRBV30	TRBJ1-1	CAWSHRATEAFF	TGTGCCTGGAGCCACAGGGCCACTGAAGCTTTCTTT
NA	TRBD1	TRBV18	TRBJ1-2	CASSRGQGDYGYTF	TGTGCCAGCTCCCGCGGACAGGGGGACTATGGCTACACCTTC
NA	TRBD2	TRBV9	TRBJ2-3	CASSVESWRGGNTQYF	TGTGCCAGCAGCGTAGAAAGCTGGCGGGGGGGGAATACGCAGTATTTT
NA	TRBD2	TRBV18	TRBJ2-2	CASSQGLAGHTGELFF	TGTGCCAGCTCGCAGGGACTAGCGGGGCACACCGGGGAGCTGTTTTTT
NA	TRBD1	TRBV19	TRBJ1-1	CASTLTGAAPEAFF	TGTGCCAGTACCCTGACAGGGGCTGCCCCTGAAGCTTTCTTT
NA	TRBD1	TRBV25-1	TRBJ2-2	CASSTGTGDTGELFF	TGTGCCAGCAGCACCGGGACAGGGGACACCGGGGAGCTGTTTTTT
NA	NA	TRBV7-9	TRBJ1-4	CASSLGGVNEKLFF	TGTGCCAGCAGCTTAGGGGGGGTAAATGAAAAACTGTTTTTT
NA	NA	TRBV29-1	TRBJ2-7	CSVEARGGTGDSYEQYF	TGCAGCGTTGAAGCTCGGGGAGGTACAGGGGACTCCTACGAGCAGTACTTC
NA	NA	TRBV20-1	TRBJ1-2	CSASPGPGRGHYGYTF	TGCAGTGCTAGTCCGGGGCCAGGGCGGGGGCACTATGGCTACACCTTC
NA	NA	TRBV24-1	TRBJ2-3	CATSGGSTDTQYF	TGTGCCACCAGTGGGGGCTCCACAGATACGCAGTATTTT
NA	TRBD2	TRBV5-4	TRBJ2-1	CASSEKTSGANEQFF	TGTGCCAGCAGCGAAAAGACTAGCGGAGCCAATGAGCAGTTCTTC
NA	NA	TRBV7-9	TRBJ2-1	CAGGSASYNEQFF	TGTGCCGGCGGAAGTGCCTCCTACAATGAGCAGTTCTTC
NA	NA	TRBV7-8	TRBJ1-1	CASSVYRNTEAFF	TGTGCCAGCAGCGTATACAGGAACACTGAAGCTTTCTTT
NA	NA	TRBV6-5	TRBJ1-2	CASSPQGSNYGYTF	TGTGCCAGCAGTCCACAGGGTTCTAACTATGGCTACACCTTC